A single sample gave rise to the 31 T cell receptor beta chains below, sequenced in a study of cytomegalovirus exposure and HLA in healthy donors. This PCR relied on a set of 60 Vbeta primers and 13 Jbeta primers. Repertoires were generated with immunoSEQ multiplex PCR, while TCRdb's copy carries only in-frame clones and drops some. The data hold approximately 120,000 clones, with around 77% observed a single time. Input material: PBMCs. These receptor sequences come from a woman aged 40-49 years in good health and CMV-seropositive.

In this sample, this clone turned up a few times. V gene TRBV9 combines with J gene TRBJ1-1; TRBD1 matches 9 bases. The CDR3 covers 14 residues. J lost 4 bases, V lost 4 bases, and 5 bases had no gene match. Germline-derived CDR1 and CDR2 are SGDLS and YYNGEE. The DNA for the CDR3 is TGTGCCAGCAGCTACAGGGGGCAGGGCACTGAAGCTTTCTTT. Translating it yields CASSYRGQGTEAFF.

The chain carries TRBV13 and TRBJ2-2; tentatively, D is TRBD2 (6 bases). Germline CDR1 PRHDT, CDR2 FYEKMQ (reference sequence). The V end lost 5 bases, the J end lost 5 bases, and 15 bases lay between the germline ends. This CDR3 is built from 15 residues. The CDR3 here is CASSLGGPGTGELFF. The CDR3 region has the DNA TGTGCCAGCAGCCTCGGGGGACCGGGGACCGGGGAGCTGTTTTTT. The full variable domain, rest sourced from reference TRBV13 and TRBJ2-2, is AAGVIQSPRHLIKEKRETATLKCYPIPRHDTVYWYQQGPGQDPQFLISFYEKMQSDKGSIPDRFSAQQFSDYHSELNMSSLELGDSALYFCASSLGGPGTGELFFGEGSRLTVL.

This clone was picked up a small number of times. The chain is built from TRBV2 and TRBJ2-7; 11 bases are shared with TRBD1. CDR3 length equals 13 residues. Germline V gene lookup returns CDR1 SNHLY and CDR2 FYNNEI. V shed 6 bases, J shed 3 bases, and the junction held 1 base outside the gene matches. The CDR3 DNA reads TGTGCCAGCAGCGGGACAGGGGGCTACGAGCAGTACTTC. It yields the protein CASSGTGGYEQYF.

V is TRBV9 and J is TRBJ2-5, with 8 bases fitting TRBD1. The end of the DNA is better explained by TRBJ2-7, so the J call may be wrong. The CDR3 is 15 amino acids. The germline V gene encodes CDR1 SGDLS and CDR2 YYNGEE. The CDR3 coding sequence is TGTGCCAGCAGCGACATGGGACAGGAGAATTACGAGCAGTACTTC. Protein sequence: CASSDMGQENYEQYF.

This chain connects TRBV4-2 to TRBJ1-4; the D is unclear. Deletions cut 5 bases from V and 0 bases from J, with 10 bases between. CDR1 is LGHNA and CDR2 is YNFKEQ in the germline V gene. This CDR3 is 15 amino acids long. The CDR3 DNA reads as TGTGCCAGCAGCTATGACATTTCAACTAATGAAAAACTGTTTTTT. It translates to CASSYDISTNEKLFF.

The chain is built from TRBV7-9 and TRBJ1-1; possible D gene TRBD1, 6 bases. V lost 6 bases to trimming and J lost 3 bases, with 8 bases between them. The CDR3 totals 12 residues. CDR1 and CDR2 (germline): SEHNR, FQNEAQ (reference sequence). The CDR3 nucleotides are TGTGCCAGCAGATACAGGGACACTGAAGCTTTCTTT. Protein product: CASRYRDTEAFF.

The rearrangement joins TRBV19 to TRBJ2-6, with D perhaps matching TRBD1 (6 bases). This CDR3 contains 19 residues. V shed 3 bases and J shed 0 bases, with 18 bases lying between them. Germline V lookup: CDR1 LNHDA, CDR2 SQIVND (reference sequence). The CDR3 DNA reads TGTGCCAGTAGTATGGAGTGGGGGCGATCTAACTCTGGGGCCAACGTCCTGACTTTC. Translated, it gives CASSMEWGRSNSGANVLTF.

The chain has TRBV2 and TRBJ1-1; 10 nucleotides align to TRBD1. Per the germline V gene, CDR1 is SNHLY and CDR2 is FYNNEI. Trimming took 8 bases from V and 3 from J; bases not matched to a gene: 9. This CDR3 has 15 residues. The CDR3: CASRQDRGSYTEAFF. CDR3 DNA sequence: TGTGCCAGCCGCCAGGACAGGGGGAGTTACACTGAAGCTTTCTTT.

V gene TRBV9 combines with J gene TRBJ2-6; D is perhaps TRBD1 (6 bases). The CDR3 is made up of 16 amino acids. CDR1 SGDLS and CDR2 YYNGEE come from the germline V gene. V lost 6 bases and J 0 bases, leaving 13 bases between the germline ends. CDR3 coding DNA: TGTGCCAGCAAGACTGACAGGCCCTCTGGGGCCAACGTCCTGACTTTC. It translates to CASKTDRPSGANVLTF.

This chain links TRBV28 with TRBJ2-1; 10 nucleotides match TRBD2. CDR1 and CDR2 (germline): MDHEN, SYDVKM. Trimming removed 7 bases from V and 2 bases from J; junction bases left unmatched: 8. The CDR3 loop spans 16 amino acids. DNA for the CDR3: TGTGCCAGCACCATAACTACTAGCGGGACCTACAATGAGCAGTTCTTC. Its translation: CASTITTSGTYNEQFF.

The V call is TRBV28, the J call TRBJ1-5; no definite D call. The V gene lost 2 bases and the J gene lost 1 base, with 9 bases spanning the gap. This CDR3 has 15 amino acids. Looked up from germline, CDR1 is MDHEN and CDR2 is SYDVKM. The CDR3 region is CASSLMGRSNQPQHF. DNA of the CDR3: TGTGCCAGCAGTTTAATGGGCAGAAGCAATCAGCCCCAGCATTTT.

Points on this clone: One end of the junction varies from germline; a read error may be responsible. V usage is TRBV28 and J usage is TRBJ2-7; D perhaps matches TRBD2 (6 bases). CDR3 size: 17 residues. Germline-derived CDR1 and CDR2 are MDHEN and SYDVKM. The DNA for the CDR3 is TGTGCCAGCAGCTTATCTGGAAGCGGGTGGAGCTCCTACGAGCAGTACTTC. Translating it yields CASSLSGSGWSSYEQYF.

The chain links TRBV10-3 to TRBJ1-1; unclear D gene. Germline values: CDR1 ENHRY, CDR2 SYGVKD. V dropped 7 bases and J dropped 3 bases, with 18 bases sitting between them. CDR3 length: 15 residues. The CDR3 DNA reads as TGTGCCATCAACCCTGACGTTCTCGCGGACACTGAAGCTTTCTTT. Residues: CAINPDVLADTEAFF.

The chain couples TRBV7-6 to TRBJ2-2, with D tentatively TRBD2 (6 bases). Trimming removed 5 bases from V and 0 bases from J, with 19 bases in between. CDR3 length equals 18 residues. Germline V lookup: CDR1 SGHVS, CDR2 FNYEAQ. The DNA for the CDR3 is TGTGCCAGCAGCCAAGCGGGTCAAAAAATCGCGAACACCGGGGAGCTGTTTTTT. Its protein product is CASSQAGQKIANTGELFF.

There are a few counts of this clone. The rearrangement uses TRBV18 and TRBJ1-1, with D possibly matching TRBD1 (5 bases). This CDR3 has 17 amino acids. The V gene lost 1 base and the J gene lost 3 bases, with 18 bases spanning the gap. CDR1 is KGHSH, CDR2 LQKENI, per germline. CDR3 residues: CASSPRLPWQGHTEAFF. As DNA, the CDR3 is TGTGCCAGCTCACCACGTCTCCCGTGGCAGGGTCACACTGAAGCTTTCTTT.

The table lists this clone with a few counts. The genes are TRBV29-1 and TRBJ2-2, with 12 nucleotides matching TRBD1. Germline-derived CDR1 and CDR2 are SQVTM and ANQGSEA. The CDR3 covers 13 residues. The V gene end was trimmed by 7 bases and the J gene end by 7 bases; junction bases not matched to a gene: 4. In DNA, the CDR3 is TGCAGCGGGGGACAGGGGGCCGACGGGGAGCTGTTTTTT. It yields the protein CSGGQGADGELFF.

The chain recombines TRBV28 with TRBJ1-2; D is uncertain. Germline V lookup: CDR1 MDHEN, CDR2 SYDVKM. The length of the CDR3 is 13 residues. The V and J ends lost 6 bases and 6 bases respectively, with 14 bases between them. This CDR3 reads CASRSIETNGYTF. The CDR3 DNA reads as TGTGCCAGCAGGTCTATCGAGACAAATGGCTACACCTTC.

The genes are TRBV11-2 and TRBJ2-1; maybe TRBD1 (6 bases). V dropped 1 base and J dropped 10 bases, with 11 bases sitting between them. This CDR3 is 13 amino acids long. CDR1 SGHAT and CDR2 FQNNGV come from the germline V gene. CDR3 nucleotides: TGTGCCAGCAGCTTAGGTACCGGGACAGAGCAGTTCTTC. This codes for CASSLGTGTEQFF. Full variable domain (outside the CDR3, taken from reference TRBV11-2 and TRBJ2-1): EAGVAQSPRYKIIEKRQSVAFWCNPISGHATLYWYQQILGQGPKLLIQFQNNGVVDDSQLPKDRFSAERLKGVDSTLKIQPAKLEDSAVYLCASSLGTGTEQFFGPGTRLTVL.

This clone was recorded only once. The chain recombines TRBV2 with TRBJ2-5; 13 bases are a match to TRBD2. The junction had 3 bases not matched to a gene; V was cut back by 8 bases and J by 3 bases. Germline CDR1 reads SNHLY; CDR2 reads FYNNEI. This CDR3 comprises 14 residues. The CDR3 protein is CASQGTSGEETQYF. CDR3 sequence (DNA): TGTGCCAGCCAAGGGACTAGCGGGGAAGAGACCCAGTACTTC.

The CDR3 is CAWNGHAYYNEQFF. CDR3 nucleotides: TGTGCCTGGAATGGACACGCTTACTACAATGAGCAGTTCTTC. This chain connects TRBV30 to TRBJ2-1, with a possible D match to TRBD1 (5 bases). The CDR3 sequence is 14 residues long. Germline V gives CDR1 GTSNPN, CDR2 SVGIG (reference sequence). Trimming took off 4 bases at V and 3 bases at J, with 13 bases between the two ends.

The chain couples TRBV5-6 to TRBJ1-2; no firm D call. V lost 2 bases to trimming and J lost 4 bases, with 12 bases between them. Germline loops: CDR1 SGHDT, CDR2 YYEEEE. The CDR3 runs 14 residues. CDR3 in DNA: TGTGCCAGCAGCTTAGCCCGTAAACTCTATGGCTACACCTTC. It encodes CASSLARKLYGYTF.

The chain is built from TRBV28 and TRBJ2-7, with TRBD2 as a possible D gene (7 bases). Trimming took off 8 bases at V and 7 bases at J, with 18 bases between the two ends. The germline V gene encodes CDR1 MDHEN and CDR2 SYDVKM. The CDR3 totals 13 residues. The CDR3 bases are TGTGCCAGCCATGGGGCGGGGGCAACGGAGCAGTACTTC. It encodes CASHGAGATEQYF.

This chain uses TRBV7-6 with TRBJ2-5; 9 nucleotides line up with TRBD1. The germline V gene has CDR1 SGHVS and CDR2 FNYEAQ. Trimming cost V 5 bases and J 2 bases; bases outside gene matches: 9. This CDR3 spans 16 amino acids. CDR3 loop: CASSQARGQGQETQYF. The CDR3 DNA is TGTGCCAGCAGCCAAGCCCGGGGACAGGGACAAGAGACCCAGTACTTC.

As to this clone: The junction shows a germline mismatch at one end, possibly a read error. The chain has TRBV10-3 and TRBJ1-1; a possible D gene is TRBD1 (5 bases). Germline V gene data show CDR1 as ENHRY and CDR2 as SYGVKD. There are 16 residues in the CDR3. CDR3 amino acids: CAISDPSGRVKTEAFF. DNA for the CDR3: TGTGCCATCAGTGATCCTTCGGGCAGGGTGAAGACTGAAGCTTTCTTT.

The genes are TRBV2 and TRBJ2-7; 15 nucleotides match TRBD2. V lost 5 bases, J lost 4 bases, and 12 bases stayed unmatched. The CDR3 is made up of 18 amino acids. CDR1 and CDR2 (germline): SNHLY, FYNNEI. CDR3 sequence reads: CASSLWTSGRALIYEQYF. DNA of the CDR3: TGTGCCAGCAGTTTATGGACTAGCGGGAGGGCCCTAATATACGAGCAGTACTTC.

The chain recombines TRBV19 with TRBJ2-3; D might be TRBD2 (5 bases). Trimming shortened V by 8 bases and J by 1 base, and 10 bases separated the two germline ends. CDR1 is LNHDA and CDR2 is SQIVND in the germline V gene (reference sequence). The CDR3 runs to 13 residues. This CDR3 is CASSNGGTDTQYF. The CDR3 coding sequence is TGTGCCAGTTCCAACGGGGGCACAGATACGCAGTATTTT.

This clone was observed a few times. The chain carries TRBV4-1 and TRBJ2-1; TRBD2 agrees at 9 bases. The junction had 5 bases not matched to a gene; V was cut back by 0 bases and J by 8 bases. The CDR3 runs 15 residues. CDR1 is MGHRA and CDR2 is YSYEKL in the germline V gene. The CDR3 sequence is CASSQEDSGRDEQFF. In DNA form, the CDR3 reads TGCGCCAGCAGCCAAGAAGATAGCGGGAGAGATGAGCAGTTCTTC.

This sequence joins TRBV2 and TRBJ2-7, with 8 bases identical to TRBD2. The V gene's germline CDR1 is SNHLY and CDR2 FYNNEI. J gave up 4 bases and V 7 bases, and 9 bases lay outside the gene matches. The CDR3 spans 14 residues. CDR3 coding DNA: TGTGCCAGCACTGGGGCGGGAGGAATGTACGAGCAGTACTTC. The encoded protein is CASTGAGGMYEQYF.

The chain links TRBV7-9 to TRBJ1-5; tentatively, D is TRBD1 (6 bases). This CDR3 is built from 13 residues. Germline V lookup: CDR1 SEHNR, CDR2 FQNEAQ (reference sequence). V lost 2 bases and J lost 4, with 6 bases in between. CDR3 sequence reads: CASSLQGNQPQHF. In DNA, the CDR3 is TGTGCCAGCAGCTTACAGGGGAATCAGCCCCAGCATTTT. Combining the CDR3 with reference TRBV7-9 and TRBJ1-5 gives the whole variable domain DTGVSQNPRHKITKRGQNVTFRCDPISEHNRLYWYRQTLGQGPEFLTYFQNEAQLEKSRLLSDRFSAERPKGSFSTLEIQRTEQGDSAMYLCASSLQGNQPQHFGDGTRLSIL.

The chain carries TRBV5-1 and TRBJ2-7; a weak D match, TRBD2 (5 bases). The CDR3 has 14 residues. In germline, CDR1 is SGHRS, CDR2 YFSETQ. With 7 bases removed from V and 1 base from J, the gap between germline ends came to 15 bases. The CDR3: CASSPGSVSYEQYF. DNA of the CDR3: TGCGCCAGCTCCCCGGGGAGCGTATCCTACGAGCAGTACTTC.

The CDR3, as DNA: TGTGCCAGCAGCAAAGGGGGCCCGCGGGACGGAGGCTATAGCAATCAGCCCCAGCATTTT. This encodes CASSKGGPRDGGYSNQPQHF. The chain recombines TRBV21-1 with TRBJ1-5. TRBV21-1 is a pseudogene. There are 20 residues in the CDR3.